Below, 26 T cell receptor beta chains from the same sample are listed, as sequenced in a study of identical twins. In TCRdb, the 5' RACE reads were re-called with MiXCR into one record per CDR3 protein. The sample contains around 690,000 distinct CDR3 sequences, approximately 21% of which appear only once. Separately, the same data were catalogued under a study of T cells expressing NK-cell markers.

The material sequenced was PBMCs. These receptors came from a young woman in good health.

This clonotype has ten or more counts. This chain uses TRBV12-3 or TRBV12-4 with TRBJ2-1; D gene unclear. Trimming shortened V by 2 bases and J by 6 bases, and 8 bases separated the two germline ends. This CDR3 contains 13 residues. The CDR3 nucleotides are TGTGCCAGCAGTTTACCCGGCCCCAATGAGCAGTTCTTC. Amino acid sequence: CASSLPGPNEQFF.

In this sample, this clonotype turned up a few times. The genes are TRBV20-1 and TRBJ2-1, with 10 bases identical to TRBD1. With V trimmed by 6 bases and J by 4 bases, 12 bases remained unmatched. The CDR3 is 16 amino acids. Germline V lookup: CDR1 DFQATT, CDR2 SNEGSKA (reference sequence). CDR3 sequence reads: CSASGTGDPLYNEQFF. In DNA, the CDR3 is TGCAGTGCGAGCGGGACAGGGGACCCACTGTACAATGAGCAGTTCTTC.

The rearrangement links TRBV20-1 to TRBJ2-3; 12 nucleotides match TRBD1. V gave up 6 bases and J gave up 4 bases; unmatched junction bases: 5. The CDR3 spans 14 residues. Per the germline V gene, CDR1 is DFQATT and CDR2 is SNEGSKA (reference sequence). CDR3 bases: TGCAGTGCCCGGGACAGGGGGCTGGCAGATACGCAGTATTTT. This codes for CSARDRGLADTQYF.

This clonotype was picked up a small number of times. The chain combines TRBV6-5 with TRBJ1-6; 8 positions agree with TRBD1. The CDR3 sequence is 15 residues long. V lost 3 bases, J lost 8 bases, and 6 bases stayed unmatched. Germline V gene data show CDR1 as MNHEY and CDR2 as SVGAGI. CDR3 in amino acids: CASSYGIQGDSPLHF. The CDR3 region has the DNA TGTGCCAGCAGTTATGGGATACAGGGGGATTCACCCCTCCACTTT.

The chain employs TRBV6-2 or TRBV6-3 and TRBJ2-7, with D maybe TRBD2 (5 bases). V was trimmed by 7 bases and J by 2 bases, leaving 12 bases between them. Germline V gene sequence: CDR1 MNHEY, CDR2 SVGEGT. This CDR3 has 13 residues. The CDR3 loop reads CASIERATYEQYF. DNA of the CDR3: TGTGCCAGCATTGAGAGGGCCACCTACGAGCAGTACTTC.

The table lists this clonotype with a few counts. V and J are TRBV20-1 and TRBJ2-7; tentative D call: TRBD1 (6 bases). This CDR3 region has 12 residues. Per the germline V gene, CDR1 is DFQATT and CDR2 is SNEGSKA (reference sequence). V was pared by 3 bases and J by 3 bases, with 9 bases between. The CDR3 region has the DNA TGCAGTGCTAGTACACAGGGCTACGAGCAGTACTTC. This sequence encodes CSASTQGYEQYF.

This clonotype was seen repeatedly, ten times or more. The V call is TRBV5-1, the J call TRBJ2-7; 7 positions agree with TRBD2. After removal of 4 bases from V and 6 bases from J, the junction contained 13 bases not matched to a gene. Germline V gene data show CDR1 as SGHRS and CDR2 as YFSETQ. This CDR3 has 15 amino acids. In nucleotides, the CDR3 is TGCGCCAGCAGCCGCGAGGGTCGGGGGGTCACCGAGCAGTACTTC. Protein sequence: CASSREGRGVTEQYF.

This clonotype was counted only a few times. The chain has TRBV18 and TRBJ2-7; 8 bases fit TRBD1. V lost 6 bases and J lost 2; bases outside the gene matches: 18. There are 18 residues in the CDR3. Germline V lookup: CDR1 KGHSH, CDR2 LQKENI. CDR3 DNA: TGTGCCAGCTCCACCGGCTCCGGGACAGGCGTACCCACCTACGAGCAGTACTTC. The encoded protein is CASSTGSGTGVPTYEQYF.

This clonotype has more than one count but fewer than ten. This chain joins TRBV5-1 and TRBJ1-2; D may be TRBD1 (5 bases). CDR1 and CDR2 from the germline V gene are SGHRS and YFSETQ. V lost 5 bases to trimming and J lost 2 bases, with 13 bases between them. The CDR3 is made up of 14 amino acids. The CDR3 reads CASSAGGHNYGYTF. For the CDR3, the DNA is TGCGCCAGCAGTGCGGGGGGTCACAACTATGGCTACACCTTC.

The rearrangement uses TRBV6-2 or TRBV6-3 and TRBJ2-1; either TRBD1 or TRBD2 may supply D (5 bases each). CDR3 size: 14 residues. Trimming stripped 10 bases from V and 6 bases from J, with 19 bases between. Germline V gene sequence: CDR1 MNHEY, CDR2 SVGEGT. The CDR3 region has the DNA TGTGCCATTACCGGGACCAACTCCCCCAATGAGCAGTTCTTC. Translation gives CAITGTNSPNEQFF.

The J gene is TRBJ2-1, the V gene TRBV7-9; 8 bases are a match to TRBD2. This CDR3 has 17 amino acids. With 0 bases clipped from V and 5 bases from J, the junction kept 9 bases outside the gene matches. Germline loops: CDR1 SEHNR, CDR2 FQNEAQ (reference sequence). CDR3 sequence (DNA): TGTGCCAGCAGCTTAGCGATTAGCGGGAAACCGAACAATGAGCAGTTCTTC. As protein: CASSLAISGKPNNEQFF. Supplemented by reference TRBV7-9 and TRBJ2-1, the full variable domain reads DTGVSQNPRHKITKRGQNVTFRCDPISEHNRLYWYRQTLGQGPEFLTYFQNEAQLEKSRLLSDRFSAERPKGSFSTLEIQRTEQGDSAMYLCASSLAISGKPNNEQFFGPGTRLTVL.

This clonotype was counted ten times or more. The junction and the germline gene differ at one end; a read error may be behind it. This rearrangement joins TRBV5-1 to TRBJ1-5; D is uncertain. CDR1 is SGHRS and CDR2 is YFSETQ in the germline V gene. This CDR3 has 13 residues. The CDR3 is CASSLDSNQPQHF. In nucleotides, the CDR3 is TGTGCCAGCAGCTTAGACAGCAATCAGCCCCAGCATTTT.

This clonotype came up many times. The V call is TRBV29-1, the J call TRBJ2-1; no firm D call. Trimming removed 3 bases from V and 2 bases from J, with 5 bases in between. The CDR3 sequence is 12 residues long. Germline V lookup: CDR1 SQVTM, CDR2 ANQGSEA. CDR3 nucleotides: TGCAGCGTTGATAGTACCTACAATGAGCAGTTCTTC. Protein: CSVDSTYNEQFF.

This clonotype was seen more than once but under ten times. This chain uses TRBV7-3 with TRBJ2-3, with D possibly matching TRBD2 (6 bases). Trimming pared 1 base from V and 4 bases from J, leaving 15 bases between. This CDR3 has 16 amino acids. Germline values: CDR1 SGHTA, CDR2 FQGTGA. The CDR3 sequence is CASSLKVAGKADTQYF. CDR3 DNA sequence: TGTGCCAGCAGCTTAAAAGTCGCGGGGAAAGCAGATACGCAGTATTTT. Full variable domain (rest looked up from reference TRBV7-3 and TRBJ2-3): GAGVSQTPSNKVTEKGKYVELRCDPISGHTALYWYRQSLGQGPEFLIYFQGTGAADDSGLPNDRFFAVRPEGSVSTLKIQRTERGDSAVYLCASSLKVAGKADTQYFGPGTRLTVL.

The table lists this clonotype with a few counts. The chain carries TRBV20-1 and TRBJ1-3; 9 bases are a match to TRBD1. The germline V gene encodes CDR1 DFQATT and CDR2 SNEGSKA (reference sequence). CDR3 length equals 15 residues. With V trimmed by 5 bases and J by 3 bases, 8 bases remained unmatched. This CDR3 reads CSASIPGQGGNTIYF. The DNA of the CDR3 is TGCAGTGCTTCAATTCCGGGACAGGGTGGAAACACCATATATTTT.

The CDR3 sequence is CASSTLAGVKYIGELFF. For the CDR3, the DNA is TGTGCCAGCAGTACTCTAGCGGGAGTAAAGTACATCGGGGAGCTGTTTTTT. V and J are TRBV6-5 and TRBJ2-2; TRBD2 matches at 10 bases. Germline-derived CDR1 and CDR2 are MNHEY and SVGAGI. The CDR3 has 17 residues. J lost 7 bases, V lost 5 bases, and 13 bases had no gene match.

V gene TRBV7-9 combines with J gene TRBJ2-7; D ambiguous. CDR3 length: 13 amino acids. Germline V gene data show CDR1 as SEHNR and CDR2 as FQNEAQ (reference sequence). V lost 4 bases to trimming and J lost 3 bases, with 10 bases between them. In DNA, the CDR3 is TGTGCCAGCAGCTCCACGCGCTTCTACGAGCAGTACTTC. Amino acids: CASSSTRFYEQYF.

CDR3: CASSSGRSTEAFF. The CDR3 nucleotides read TGTGCCAGCAGCAGTGGACGGTCGACTGAAGCTTTCTTT. The chain links TRBV5-4 to TRBJ1-1; D gene unclear. V lost 4 bases, J lost 5 bases, and 12 bases lay in between. There are 13 residues in the CDR3. The germline gives CDR1 SGHNT, CDR2 YYREEE (reference sequence). Full variable domain (outside the CDR3, taken from reference TRBV5-4 and TRBJ1-1): ETGVTQSPTHLIKTRGQQVTLRCSSQSGHNTVSWYQQALGQGPQFIFQYYREEENGRGNFPPRFSGLQFPNYSSELNVNALELDDSALYLCASSSGRSTEAFFGQGTRLTVV.

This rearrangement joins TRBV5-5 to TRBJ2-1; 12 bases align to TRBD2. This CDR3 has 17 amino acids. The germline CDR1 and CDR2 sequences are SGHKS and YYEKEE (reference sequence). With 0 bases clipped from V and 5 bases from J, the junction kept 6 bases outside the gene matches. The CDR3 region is CASSLGPRTSGNNEQFF. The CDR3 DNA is TGTGCCAGCAGCTTGGGGCCCCGGACTAGCGGGAACAATGAGCAGTTCTTC.

Here the CDR3 reads CASEREFRDTQYF. CDR3 DNA: TGTGCCAGTGAGCGGGAGTTTAGAGATACGCAGTATTTT. The gene calls are TRBV6-1 and TRBJ2-3; TRBD2 matches 8 bases. CDR3 length equals 13 residues. Germline CDR1 and CDR2: MNHNS and SASEGT. The V gene end was trimmed by 9 bases and the J gene end by 5 bases; junction bases not matched to a gene: 7.

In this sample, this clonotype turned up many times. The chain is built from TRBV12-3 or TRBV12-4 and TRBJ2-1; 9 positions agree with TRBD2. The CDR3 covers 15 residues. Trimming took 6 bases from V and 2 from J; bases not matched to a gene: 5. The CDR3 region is CASSRSGGTYNEQFF. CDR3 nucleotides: TGTGCCAGCAGCCGGAGCGGGGGGACCTACAATGAGCAGTTCTTC.

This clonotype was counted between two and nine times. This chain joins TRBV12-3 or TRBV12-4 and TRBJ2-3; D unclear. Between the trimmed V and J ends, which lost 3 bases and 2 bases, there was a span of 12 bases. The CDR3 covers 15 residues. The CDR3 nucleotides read TGTGCCAGCAGTTTGGCCAGCACATACACAGATACGCAGTATTTT. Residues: CASSLASTYTDTQYF.

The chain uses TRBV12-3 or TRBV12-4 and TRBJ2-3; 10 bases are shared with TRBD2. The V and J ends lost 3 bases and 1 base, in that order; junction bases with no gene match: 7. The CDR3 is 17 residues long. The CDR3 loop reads CASSFSRTSGGTDTQYF. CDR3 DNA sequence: TGTGCCAGCAGTTTCTCCCGGACTAGCGGCGGCACAGATACGCAGTATTTT.

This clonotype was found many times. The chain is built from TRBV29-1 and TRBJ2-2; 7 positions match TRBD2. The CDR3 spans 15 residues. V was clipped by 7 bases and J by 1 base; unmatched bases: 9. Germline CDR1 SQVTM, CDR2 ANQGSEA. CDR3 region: CSAGGLAENTGELFF. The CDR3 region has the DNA TGCAGCGCCGGCGGCCTAGCGGAGAACACCGGGGAGCTGTTTTTT.

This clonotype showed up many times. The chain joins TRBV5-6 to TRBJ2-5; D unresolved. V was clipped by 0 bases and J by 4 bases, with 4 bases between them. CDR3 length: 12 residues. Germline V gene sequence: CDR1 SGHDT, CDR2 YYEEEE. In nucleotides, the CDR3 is TGTGCCAGCAGCTTGGGGCCAGAGACCCAGTACTTC. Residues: CASSLGPETQYF.

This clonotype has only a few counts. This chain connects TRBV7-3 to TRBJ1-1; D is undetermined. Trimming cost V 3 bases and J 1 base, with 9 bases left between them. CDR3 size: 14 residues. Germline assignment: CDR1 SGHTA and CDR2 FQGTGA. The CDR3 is CASSFSPGNTEAFF. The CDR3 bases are TGTGCCAGCAGCTTTTCACCGGGGAACACTGAAGCTTTCTTT.